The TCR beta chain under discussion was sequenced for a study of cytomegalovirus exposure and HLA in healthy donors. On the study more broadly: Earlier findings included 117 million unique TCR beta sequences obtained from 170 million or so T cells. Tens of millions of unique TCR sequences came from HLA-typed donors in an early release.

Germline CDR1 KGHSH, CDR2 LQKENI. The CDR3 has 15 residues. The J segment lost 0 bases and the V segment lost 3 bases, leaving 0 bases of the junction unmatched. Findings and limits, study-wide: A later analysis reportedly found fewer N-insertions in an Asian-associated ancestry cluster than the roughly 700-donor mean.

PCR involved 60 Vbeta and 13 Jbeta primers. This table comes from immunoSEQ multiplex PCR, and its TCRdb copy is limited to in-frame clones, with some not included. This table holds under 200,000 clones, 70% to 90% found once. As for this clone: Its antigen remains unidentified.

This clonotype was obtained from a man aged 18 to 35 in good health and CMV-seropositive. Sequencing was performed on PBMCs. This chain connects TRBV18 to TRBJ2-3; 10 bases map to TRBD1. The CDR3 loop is CASSPGQGSTDTQYF. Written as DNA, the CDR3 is TGTGCCAGCTCACCGGGACAGGGGAGCACAGATACGCAGTATTTT.